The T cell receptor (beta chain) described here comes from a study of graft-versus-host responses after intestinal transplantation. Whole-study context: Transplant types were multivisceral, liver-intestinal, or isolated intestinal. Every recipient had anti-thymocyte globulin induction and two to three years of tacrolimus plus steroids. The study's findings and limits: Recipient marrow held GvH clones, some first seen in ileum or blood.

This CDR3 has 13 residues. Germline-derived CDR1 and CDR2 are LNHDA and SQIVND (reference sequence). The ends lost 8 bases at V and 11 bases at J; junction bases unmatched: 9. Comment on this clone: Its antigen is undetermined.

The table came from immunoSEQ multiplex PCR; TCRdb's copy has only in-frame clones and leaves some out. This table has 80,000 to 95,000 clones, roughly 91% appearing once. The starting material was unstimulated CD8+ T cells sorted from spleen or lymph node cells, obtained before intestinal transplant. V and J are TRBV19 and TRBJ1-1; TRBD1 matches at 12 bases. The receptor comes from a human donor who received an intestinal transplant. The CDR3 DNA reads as TGTGCCAGTTCTGAGGGGACAGGGGGCGAGGCTTTCTTT. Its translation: CASSEGTGGEAFF. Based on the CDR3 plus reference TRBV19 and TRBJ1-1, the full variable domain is DGGITQSPKYLFRKEGQNVTLSCEQNLNHDAMYWYRQDPGQGLRLIYYSQIVNDFQKGDIAEGYSVSREKKESFPLTVTSAQKNPTAFYLCASSEGTGGEAFFGQGTRLTVV.